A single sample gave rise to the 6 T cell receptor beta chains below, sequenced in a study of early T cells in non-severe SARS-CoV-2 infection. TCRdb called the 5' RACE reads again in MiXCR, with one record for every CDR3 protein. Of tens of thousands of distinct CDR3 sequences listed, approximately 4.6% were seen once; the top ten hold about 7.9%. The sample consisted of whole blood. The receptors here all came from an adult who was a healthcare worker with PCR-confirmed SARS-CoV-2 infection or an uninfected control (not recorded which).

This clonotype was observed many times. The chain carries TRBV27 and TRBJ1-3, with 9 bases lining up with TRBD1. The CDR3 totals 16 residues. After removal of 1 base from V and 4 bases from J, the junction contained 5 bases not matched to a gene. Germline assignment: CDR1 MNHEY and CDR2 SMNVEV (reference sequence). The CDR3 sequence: CASSLWNRGRGNTIYF. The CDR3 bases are TGTGCCAGCAGTTTATGGAACAGGGGGCGCGGAAACACCATATATTTT.

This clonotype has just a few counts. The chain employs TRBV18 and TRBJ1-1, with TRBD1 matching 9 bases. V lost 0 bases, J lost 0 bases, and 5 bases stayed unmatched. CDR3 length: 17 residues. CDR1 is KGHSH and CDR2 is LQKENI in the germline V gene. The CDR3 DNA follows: TGTGCCAGCTCACCACCGGGACAGGGACAAATGAACACTGAAGCTTTCTTT. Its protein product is CASSPPGQGQMNTEAFF.

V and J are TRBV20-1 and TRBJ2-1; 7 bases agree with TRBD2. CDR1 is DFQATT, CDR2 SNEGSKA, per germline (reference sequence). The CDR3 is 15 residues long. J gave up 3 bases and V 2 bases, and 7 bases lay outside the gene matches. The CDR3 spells CSARMELAVYNEQFF. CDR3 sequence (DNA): TGCAGTGCTAGAATGGAGCTAGCGGTCTACAATGAGCAGTTCTTC.

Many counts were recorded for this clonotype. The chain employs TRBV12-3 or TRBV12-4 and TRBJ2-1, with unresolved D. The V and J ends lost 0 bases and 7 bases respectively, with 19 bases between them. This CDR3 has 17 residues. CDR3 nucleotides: TGTGCCAGCAGTTTAGCGCTTCAGAGGTTCTTCGGGAATGAGCAGTTCTTC. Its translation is CASSLALQRFFGNEQFF.

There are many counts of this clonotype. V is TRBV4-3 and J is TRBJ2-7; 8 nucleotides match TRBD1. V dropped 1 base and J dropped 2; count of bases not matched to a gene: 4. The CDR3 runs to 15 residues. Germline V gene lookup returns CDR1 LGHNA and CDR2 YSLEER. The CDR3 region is CASSQGLDRAYEQYF. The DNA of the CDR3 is TGCGCCAGCAGCCAAGGCCTGGACAGGGCCTACGAGCAGTACTTC.

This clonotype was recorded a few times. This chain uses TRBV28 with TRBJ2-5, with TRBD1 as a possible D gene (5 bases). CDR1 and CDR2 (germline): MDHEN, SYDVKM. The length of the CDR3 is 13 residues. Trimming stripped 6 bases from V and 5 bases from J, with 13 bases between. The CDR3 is CASRTSNRETQYF. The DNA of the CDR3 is TGTGCCAGCAGGACTTCCAACAGGGAGACCCAGTACTTC.